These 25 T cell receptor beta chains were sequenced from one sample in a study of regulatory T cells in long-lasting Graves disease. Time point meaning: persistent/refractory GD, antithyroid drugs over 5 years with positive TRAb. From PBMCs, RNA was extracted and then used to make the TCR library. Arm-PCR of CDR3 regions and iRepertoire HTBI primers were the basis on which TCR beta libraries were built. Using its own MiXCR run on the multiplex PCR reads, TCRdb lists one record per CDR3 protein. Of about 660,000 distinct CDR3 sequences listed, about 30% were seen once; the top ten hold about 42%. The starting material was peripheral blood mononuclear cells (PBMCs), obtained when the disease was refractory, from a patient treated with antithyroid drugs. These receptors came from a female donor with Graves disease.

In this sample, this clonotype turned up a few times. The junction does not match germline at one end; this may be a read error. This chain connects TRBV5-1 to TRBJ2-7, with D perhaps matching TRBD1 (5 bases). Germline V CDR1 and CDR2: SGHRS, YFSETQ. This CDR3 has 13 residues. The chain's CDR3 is CASSVDRTYEQYF. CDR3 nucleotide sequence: TGTGCCAGCAGTGTAGACAGAACCTACGAGCAGTACTTC.

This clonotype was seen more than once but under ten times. CDR3 amino acids: CSARDSARNGYTF. CDR3 nucleotides: TGCAGTGCTAGAGATTCAGCGAGGAATGGCTACACCTTC. This chain links TRBV20-1 with TRBJ1-2, with no clear D. Germline CDR1 is DFQATT and CDR2 is SNEGSKA (reference sequence). The CDR3 contains 13 residues. Trimming cost V 0 bases and J 6 bases, with 11 bases left between them.

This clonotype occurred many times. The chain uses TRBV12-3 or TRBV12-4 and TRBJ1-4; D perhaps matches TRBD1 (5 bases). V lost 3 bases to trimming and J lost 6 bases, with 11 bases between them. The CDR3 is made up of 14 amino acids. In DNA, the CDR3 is TGTGCCAGCAGTTTCGGGGGTATCGATGAAAAACTGTTTTTT. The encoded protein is CASSFGGIDEKLFF.

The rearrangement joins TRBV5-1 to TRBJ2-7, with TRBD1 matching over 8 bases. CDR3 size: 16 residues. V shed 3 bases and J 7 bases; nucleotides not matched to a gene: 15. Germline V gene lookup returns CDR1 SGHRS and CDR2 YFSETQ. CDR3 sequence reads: CASSSGRDRFFGEQYF. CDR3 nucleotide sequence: TGCGCCAGCAGCTCTGGCCGGGACAGGTTCTTCGGAGAGCAGTACTTC.

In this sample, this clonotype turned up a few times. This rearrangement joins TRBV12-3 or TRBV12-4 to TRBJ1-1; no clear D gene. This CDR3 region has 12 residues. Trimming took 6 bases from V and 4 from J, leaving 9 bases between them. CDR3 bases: TGTGCCAGCAGGATGGTGGGCACTGAAGCTTTCTTT. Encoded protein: CASRMVGTEAFF.

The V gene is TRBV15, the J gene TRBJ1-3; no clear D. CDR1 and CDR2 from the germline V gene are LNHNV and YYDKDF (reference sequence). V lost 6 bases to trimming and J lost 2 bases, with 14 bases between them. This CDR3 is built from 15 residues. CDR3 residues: CATRGAAEPGNTIYF. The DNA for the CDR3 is TGTGCCACCAGGGGTGCGGCAGAACCTGGAAACACCATATATTTT.

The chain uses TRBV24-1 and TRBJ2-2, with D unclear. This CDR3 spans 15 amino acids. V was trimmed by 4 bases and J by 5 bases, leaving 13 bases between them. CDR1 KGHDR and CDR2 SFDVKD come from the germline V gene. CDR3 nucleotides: TGTGCCACCAGTGACACCGGCGCGGCAACCGGGGAGCTGTTTTTT. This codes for CATSDTGAATGELFF.

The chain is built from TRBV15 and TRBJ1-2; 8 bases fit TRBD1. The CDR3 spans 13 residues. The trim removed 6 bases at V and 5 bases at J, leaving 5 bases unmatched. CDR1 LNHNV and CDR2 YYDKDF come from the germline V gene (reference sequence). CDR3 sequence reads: CATRPGQAYGYTF. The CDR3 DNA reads TGTGCCACCAGACCGGGACAGGCTTATGGCTACACCTTC.

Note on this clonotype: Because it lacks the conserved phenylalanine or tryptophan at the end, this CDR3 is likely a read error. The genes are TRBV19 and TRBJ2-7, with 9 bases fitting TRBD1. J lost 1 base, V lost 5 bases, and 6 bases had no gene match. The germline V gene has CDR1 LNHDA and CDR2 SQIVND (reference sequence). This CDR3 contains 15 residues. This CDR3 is CASSPATGGSYEQYL. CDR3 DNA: TGTGCCAGTAGTCCGGCGACAGGGGGTTCCTACGAGCAGTACCTC.

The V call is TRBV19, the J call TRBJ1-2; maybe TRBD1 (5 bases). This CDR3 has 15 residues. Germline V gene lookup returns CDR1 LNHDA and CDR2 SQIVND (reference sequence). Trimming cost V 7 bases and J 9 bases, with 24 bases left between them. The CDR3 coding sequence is TGTGCCAGTAACCTGAAGGCCGTCCAGGGAAGTCGCTACACCTTC. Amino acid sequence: CASNLKAVQGSRYTF.

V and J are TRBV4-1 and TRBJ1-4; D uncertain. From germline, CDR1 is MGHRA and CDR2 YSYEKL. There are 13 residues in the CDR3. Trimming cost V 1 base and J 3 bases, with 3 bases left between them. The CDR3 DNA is TGCGCCAGCAGCCAAGTCTCTAATGAAAAACTGTTTTTT. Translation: CASSQVSNEKLFF.

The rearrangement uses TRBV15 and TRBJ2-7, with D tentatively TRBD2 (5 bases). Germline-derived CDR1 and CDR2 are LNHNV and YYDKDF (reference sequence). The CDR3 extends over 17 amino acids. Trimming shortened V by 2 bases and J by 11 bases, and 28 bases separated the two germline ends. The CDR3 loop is CATSRKSVITPTGSKYF. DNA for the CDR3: TGTGCCACCAGCAGAAAGTCGGTGATAACGCCTACGGGATCAAAGTACTTC.

Here the CDR3 reads CASSPPTGDHTEAFF. DNA for the CDR3: TGTGCCAGCAGCCCACCGACAGGGGATCACACTGAAGCTTTCTTT. The chain uses TRBV7-8 and TRBJ1-1; 8 bases are shared with TRBD1. Germline V gives CDR1 SGHVS, CDR2 FQNEAQ. J was trimmed by 3 bases and V by 5 bases; bases with no gene match: 8. The CDR3 has 15 amino acids.

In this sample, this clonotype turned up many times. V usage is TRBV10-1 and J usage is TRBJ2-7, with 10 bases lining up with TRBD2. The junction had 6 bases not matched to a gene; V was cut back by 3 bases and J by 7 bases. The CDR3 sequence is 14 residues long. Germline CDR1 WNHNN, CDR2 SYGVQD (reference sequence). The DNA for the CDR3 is TGCGCCAGCAGTGAAAGCGGGAGGGCGAAGGAGCAGTACTTC. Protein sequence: CASSESGRAKEQYF.

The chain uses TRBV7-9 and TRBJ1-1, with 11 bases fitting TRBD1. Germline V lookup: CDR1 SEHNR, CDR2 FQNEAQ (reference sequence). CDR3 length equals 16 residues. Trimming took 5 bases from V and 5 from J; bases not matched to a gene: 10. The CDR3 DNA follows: TGTGCCAGCAGCCGAGACGGGACAGGGGGAAGTACTGAAGCTTTCTTT. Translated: CASSRDGTGGSTEAFF.

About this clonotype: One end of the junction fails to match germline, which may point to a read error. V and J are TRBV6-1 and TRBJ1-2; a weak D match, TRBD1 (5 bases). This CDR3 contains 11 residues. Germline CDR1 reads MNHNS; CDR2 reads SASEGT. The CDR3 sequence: CASSEARAEAF. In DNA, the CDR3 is TGTGCCAGCAGTGAAGCCAGGGCTGAGGCCTTC.

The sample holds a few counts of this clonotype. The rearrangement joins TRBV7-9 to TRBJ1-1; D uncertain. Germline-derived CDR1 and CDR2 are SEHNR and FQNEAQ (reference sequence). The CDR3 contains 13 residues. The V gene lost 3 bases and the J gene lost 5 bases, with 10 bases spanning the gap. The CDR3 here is CASSFEPGTEAFF. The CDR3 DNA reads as TGTGCCAGCAGCTTCGAGCCCGGTACTGAAGCTTTCTTT.

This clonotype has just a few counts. In nucleotides, the CDR3 is TGTGCCAGCAGTTTTAGGACTAGCGGGAGCAGGTCAGGGGCCAACGTCCTGACTTTC. Its protein product is CASSFRTSGSRSGANVLTF. This chain uses TRBV12-3 or TRBV12-4 with TRBJ2-6; 13 bases are shared with TRBD2. The CDR3 sequence is 19 residues long. V was pared by 3 bases and J by 4 bases, with 9 bases of the junction left unmatched.

The CDR3 region is CASREQDSNQPQHF. The CDR3 DNA reads as TGTGCCAGCAGGGAACAAGATAGCAATCAGCCCCAGCATTTT. V gene TRBV2 combines with J gene TRBJ1-5; D remains ambiguous. The V gene's germline CDR1 is SNHLY and CDR2 FYNNEI. V gave up 6 bases and J gave up 0 bases, with 9 bases separating them. The CDR3 runs 14 residues.

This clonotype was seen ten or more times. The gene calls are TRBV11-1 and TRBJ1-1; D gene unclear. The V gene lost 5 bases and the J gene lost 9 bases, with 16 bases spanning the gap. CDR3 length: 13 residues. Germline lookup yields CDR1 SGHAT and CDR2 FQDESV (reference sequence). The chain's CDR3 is CASSLDRPHKAFF. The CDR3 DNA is TGTGCCAGCAGCCTGGACCGCCCTCACAAAGCTTTCTTT. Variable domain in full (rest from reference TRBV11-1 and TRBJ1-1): EAEVAQSPRYKITEKSQAVAFWCDPISGHATLYWYRQILGQGPELLVQFQDESVVDDSQLPKDRFSAERLKGVDSTLKIQPAELGDSAMYLCASSLDRPHKAFFGQGTRLTVV.

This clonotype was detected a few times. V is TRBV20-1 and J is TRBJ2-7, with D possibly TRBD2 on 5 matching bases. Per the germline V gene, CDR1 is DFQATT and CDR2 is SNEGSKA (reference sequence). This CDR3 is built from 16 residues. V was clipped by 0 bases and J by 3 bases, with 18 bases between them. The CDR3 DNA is TGCAGTGCTAGAGATAGGGAGAGACCACACCTCTACGAGCAGTACTTC. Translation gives CSARDRERPHLYEQYF.

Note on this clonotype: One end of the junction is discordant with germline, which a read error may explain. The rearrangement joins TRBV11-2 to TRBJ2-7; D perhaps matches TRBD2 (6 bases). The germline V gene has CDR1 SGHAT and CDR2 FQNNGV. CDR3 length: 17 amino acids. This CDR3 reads CASGLDLEGRPPYEQYF. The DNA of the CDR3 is TGTGCCAGCGGCTTAGATCTGGAGGGGCGCCCACCATACGAGCAGTACTTC.

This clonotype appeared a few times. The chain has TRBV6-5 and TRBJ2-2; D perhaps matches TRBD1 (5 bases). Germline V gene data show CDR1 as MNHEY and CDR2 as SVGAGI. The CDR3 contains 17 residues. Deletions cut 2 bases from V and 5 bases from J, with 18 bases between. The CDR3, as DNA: TGTGCCAGCAGTTACGCTTCTACTTACAGGCCAACCGGGGAGCTGTTTTTT. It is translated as CASSYASTYRPTGELFF.

Written as DNA, the CDR3 is TGTGCCAGTAGTATCCTAATTAGACGGCTCGGTGGCTACACCTTC. Amino acids: CASSILIRRLGGYTF. V and J are TRBV19 and TRBJ1-2; unclear D gene. V lost 3 bases and J 7 bases, leaving 18 bases between the germline ends. This CDR3 is 15 amino acids long. Germline lookup yields CDR1 LNHDA and CDR2 SQIVND (reference sequence).

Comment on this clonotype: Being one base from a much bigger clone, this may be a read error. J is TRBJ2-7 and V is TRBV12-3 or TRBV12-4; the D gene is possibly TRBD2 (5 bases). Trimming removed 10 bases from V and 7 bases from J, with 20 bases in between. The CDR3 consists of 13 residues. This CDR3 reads CATRSGDYNEQYF. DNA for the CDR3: TGTGCCACCCGAAGCGGAGACTACAATGAGCAGTACTTC.